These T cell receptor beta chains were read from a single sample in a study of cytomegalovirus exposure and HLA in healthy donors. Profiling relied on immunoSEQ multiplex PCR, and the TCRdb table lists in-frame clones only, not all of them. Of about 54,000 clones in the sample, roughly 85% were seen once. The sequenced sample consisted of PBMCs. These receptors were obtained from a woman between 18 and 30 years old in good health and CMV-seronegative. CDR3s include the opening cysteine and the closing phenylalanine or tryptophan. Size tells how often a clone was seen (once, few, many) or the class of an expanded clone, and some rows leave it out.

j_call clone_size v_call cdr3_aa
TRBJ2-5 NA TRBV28 CASSSSGGGETQYF
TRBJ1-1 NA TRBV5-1 CASSLVVADMNTEAFF
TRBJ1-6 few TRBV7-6 CASSLIRAPGNSPLHF
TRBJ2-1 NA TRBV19 CASSPTNGRSYNEQFF
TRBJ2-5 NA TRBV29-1 CSVEEGRGPKFETQYF
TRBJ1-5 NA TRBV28 CASRQQGADYSNQPQHF
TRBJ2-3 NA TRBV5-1 CASSFAGDTQYF
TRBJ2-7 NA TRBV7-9 CSSSLDGYEQYF
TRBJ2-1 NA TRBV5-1 CASFLAGGSYNEQFF
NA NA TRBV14 CASSLRDSYEQYF
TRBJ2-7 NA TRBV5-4 CASSSVFGSSYEQYF
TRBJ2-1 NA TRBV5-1 CASSLSVGTSGGGDEQFF
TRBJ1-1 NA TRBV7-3 CASSHPGVNTEAFF
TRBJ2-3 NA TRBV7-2 CASSRSSGLADTQYF
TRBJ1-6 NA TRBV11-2 CASSLARRNSPLHF
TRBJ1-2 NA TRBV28 CASQGHRTEIANYGYTF
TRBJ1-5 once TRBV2 CAITDRDHQPQHF
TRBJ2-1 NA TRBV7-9 CASSLALAGGEQFF
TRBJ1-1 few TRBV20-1 CSARGTGEAFF
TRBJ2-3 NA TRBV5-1 CASSLLREADTQYF
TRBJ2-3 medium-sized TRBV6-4 CASSEATGADTQYF
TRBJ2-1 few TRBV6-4 CASSDGTSSYNEQFF
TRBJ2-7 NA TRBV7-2 CASSSGTGGWEQYF
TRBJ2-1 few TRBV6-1 CASSGPQASGDWNEQFF
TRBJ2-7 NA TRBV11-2 CASSSLRDRDSYEQYF
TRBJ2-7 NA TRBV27 CASSLSAQGPYEQYF
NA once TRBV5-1 CASSPRDSTYEQYF
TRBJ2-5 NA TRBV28 CASRGAAQETQYF
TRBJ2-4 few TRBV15 CATSRGDTRGAKNIQYF
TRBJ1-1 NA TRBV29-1 CSAARQGRTEAFF
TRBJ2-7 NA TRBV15 CATSRDRAGANEQYF